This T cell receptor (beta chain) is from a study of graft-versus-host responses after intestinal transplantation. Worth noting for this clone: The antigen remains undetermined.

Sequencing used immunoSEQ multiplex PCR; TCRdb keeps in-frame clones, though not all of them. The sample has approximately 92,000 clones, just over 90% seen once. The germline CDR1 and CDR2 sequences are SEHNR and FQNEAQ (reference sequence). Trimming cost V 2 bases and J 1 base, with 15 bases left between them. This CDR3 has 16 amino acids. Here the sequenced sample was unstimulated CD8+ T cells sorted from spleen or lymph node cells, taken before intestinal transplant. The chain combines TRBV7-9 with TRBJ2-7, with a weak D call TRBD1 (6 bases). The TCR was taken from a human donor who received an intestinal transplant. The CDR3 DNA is TGTGCCAGCAGCTTAATATTGGGGCAGGGGTCCTACGAGCAGTACTTC. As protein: CASSLILGQGSYEQYF.